The clone carrying this TCR beta chain has at least ten counts. The sample originates from a study of human T cells and chemical hapten exposure. TCRdb fed the RACE reads into MiXCR, producing one record per CDR3 protein. The sample holds 80,000 to 100,000 distinct CDR3 sequences, 9.5% to 13% seen once. Time point defined: patch test 3, about 24 weeks after DPC sensitization. Treatment meaning: therapeutic diphenylcyclopropenone sensitization with weekly scalp DPC. Material: whole blood, obtained in connection with sensitization to the hapten diphenylcyclopropenone (DPC). The receptor comes from a woman under 40 with alopecia areata. Some clones in this sample may be carry-over from other donors' samples.

Written as DNA, the CDR3 is TGTGCCAGCAGCTTAGGGAGGGGCCTAGCGGGCCACAATGAGCAGTTCTTC. Its translation: CASSLGRGLAGHNEQFF. The chain couples TRBV7-6 to TRBJ2-1; 8 bases are a match to TRBD2. This CDR3 spans 17 amino acids. V lost 1 base to trimming and J lost 5 bases; unmatched junction nucleotides: 10. Per the germline V gene, CDR1 is SGHVS and CDR2 is FNYEAQ. Using reference TRBV7-6 and TRBJ2-1 for the parts outside the CDR3, the full variable domain is GAGVSQSPRYKVTKRGQDVALRCDPISGHVSLYWYRQALGQGPEFLTYFNYEAQQDKSGLPNDRFSAERPEGSISTLTIQRTEQRDSAMYRCASSLGRGLAGHNEQFFGPGTRLTVL.